The entry below describes one TCR beta chain. This specimen belongs to a study of T cell changes during pregnancy in multiple sclerosis. Clones were sequenced by immunoSEQ multiplex PCR, and TCRdb holds only the in-frame ones, with some missing. The table has 35,000 or so clones, 89% seen once. The clonotype comes from a female donor in good health, enrolled as a control in a pregnancy study. The sample here was CD4+ T cells from peripheral blood mononuclear cells, taken after pregnancy.

This chain's CDR3 is CASSDRGSPLHF. CDR3 DNA sequence: TGTGCCAGCAGCGACCGGGGGTCACCCCTCCACTTT. The chain employs TRBV9 and TRBJ1-6; possibly TRBD1 for D (5 bases). Germline CDR1 and CDR2: SGDLS and YYNGEE. The CDR3 has 12 residues. The germline V and J ends were trimmed by 3 bases and 10 bases, with 8 bases remaining between them.